Listed here are 22 T cell receptor beta chains from one sample, sequenced in a study of T cell responses to AZD1222 COVID-19 vaccine. Measured with immunoSEQ multiplex PCR; TCRdb has only the in-frame clones, and not every one. The data show about 83,000 clones, roughly 90% seen once. The sample in question was peripheral blood, obtained 28 days after the second AZD1222 dose. All receptors come from an adult who received the AZD1222 COVID-19 vaccine.

V is TRBV11-3 and J is TRBJ2-3; weak D call: TRBD1 (7 bases). This CDR3 spans 15 amino acids. CDR1 is SGHNT, CDR2 YENEEA, per germline. Trimming cost V 5 bases and J 1 base, with 13 bases left between them. In DNA form, the CDR3 reads TGTGCCAGCAGCCACAGGGGACTGGGCACAGATACGCAGTATTTT. This sequence encodes CASSHRGLGTDTQYF.

The CDR3 nucleotides are TGTGCCAGCAGTGATCGTTGGAATCAGCCCCAGCATTTT. This encodes CASSDRWNQPQHF. V usage is TRBV2 and J usage is TRBJ1-5, with D uncertain. Germline V gene data show CDR1 as SNHLY and CDR2 as FYNNEI. This CDR3 region has 13 residues. The V end lost 3 bases, the J end lost 4 bases, and 7 bases lay between the germline ends.

CDR3 DNA sequence: TGTGCCAGTATCCCGACTAGCGGGAGTCGGAATGAGCAGTTCTTC. Residues: CASIPTSGSRNEQFF. This sequence joins TRBV19 and TRBJ2-1, with TRBD2 identical over 12 bases. Germline lookup yields CDR1 LNHDA and CDR2 SQIVND (reference sequence). Losses at the gene ends were 7 bases for V and 7 bases for J; bases not matched to a gene: 8. The CDR3 extends over 15 amino acids.

The chain links TRBV10-2 to TRBJ1-5, with 9 bases identical to TRBD1. CDR1 WSHSY and CDR2 SAAADI come from the germline V gene. This CDR3 region has 15 residues. The J segment lost 5 bases and the V segment lost 3 bases, leaving 5 bases of the junction unmatched. CDR3 in DNA: TGCGCCAGCAGTGAACACAGGGGGCGGGATCAGCCCCAGCATTTT. Protein product: CASSEHRGRDQPQHF.

This rearrangement joins TRBV4-3 to TRBJ1-4, with D possibly matching TRBD1 (6 bases). Germline V lookup: CDR1 LGHNA, CDR2 YSLEER. This CDR3 region has 16 residues. V lost 0 bases and J lost 7, with 15 bases in between. The CDR3 nucleotides read TGCGCCAGCAGCCAAGATTACGGGGGCGCGGCTGAAAAACTGTTTTTT. Translating gives CASSQDYGGAAEKLFF.

The chain uses TRBV11-2 and TRBJ1-1, with D perhaps TRBD1 (6 bases). Germline-derived CDR1 and CDR2 are SGHAT and FQNNGV. Trimming cost V 6 bases and J 3 bases, with 11 bases left between them. The CDR3 is 13 residues long. The CDR3 region is CASSYREDTEAFF. CDR3 bases: TGTGCCAGCAGTTACAGGGAGGACACTGAAGCTTTCTTT.

The J gene is TRBJ2-7, the V gene TRBV10-3; D possibly corresponds to TRBD1 (5 bases). Germline assignment: CDR1 ENHRY and CDR2 SYGVKD. This CDR3 has 15 amino acids. V shed 0 bases and J shed 4 bases, with 13 bases lying between them. The CDR3: CAISESGHRRYEQYF. The CDR3 coding sequence is TGTGCCATCAGTGAGTCTGGACACCGGAGATACGAGCAGTACTTC.

The rearrangement uses TRBV6-5 and TRBJ2-1, with 7 bases aligning to TRBD1. The CDR3 has 14 residues. Germline CDR1 is MNHEY and CDR2 is SVGAGI. V gave up 6 bases and J gave up 5 bases; unmatched junction bases: 7. CDR3 DNA sequence: TGTGCCAGCAGCCAAGAAACAGGGGACAATGAGCAGTTCTTC. Protein product: CASSQETGDNEQFF.

The chain uses TRBV19 and TRBJ1-5, with 9 bases matching TRBD1. The CDR3 covers 15 residues. Germline-derived CDR1 and CDR2 are LNHDA and SQIVND (reference sequence). V was pared by 6 bases and J by 6 bases, with 9 bases of the junction left unmatched. CDR3 DNA sequence: TGTGCCAGTAGCACCCCCGGGACAGGGTTTCAGCCCCAGCATTTT. It encodes CASSTPGTGFQPQHF.

This chain joins TRBV30 and TRBJ2-2, with 7 nucleotides matching TRBD1. The CDR3 totals 15 residues. Germline lookup yields CDR1 GTSNPN and CDR2 SVGIG (reference sequence). V lost 0 bases to trimming and J lost 6 bases; unmatched junction nucleotides: 7. The chain's CDR3 is CAWSVKGARPGELFF. CDR3 DNA: TGTGCCTGGAGTGTAAAGGGGGCGCGTCCCGGGGAGCTGTTTTTT.

This clone was picked up a small number of times. The CDR3 loop is CSARRPYEQYF. The CDR3 DNA reads as TGCAGTGCTAGGCGCCCCTACGAGCAGTACTTC. This chain connects TRBV20-1 to TRBJ2-7, with no clear D. Trimming cost V 3 bases and J 2 bases, with 5 bases left between them. This CDR3 is 11 amino acids long. The germline gives CDR1 DFQATT, CDR2 SNEGSKA (reference sequence).

This CDR3 is CASSPSQGTAGELFF. CDR3 bases: TGTGCCAGCTCACCGTCCCAGGGAACCGCCGGGGAGCTGTTTTTT. V gene TRBV18 combines with J gene TRBJ2-2; a weak D match, TRBD1 (5 bases). Germline CDR1 is KGHSH and CDR2 is LQKENI. This CDR3 comprises 15 residues. V was cut by 3 bases and J by 6 bases, with 14 bases left in between.

The J gene is TRBJ1-1, the V gene TRBV5-4; TRBD1 aligns across 8 bases. CDR3 length equals 16 residues. V was clipped by 4 bases and J by 5 bases; unmatched bases: 13. Germline loops: CDR1 SGHNT, CDR2 YYREEE (reference sequence). Here the CDR3 reads CASSLWGQGAGTEAFF. Written as DNA, the CDR3 is TGTGCCAGCAGCCTATGGGGCCAGGGGGCGGGTACTGAAGCTTTCTTT.

The chain is built from TRBV20-1 and TRBJ2-7, with D unresolved. The length of the CDR3 is 14 residues. With 3 bases removed from V and 0 bases from J, the gap between germline ends came to 12 bases. Germline values: CDR1 DFQATT, CDR2 SNEGSKA (reference sequence). The CDR3 here is CSASSGTRSYEQYF. CDR3 DNA: TGCAGTGCTAGTTCCGGCACTCGCTCCTACGAGCAGTACTTC.

V usage is TRBV5-1 and J usage is TRBJ2-3; TRBD2 matches at 7 bases. The J segment lost 3 bases and the V segment lost 3 bases, leaving 19 bases of the junction unmatched. The CDR3 length is 19 residues. Per the germline V gene, CDR1 is SGHRS and CDR2 is YFSETQ. CDR3 protein: CASSWPEGAGSPITDTQYF. The CDR3 region has the DNA TGCGCCAGCAGCTGGCCCGAGGGAGCGGGGTCCCCGATAACAGATACGCAGTATTTT.

The V gene is TRBV11-1, the J gene TRBJ2-3, with D hard to call. This CDR3 is 14 amino acids long. Trimming pared 5 bases from V and 6 bases from J, leaving 15 bases between. Germline CDR1 and CDR2: SGHAT and FQDESV (reference sequence). The CDR3 nucleotides are TGTGCCAGCAGCCCAATATTTGAGTCTGATACGCAGTATTTT. It translates to CASSPIFESDTQYF.

The rearrangement uses TRBV6-5 and TRBJ1-3, with D possibly TRBD1 on 5 matching bases. The CDR3 spans 15 residues. V was shortened by 2 bases and J by 0 bases, with 8 bases between the two germline ends. From germline, CDR1 is MNHEY and CDR2 SVGAGI. The CDR3 is CASSYGGISGNTIYF. CDR3 sequence (DNA): TGTGCCAGCAGTTACGGGGGAATCTCTGGAAACACCATATATTTT.

This clone was observed once. The gene calls are TRBV6-5 and TRBJ1-1, with 7 positions matching TRBD1. Looked up from germline, CDR1 is MNHEY and CDR2 is SVGAGI. The CDR3 length is 13 residues. Losses at the gene ends were 8 bases for V and 3 bases for J; bases not matched to a gene: 6. The CDR3 DNA reads TGTGCCAGCCCTACAGGGGATCACACTGAAGCTTTCTTT. Translated: CASPTGDHTEAFF.

The chain employs TRBV30 and TRBJ1-3; 7 bases align to TRBD1. Germline loops: CDR1 GTSNPN, CDR2 SVGIG (reference sequence). The CDR3 covers 16 residues. Trimming at V came to 0 bases and at J to 3 bases, leaving 8 bases not matched to a gene. CDR3 nucleotides: TGTGCCTGGAGTGTACGTGTAGGGGGCAGTGGAAACACCATATATTTT. It translates to CAWSVRVGGSGNTIYF.

V is TRBV5-5 and J is TRBJ2-3; 8 bases fit TRBD2. There are 16 residues in the CDR3. Per the germline V gene, CDR1 is SGHKS and CDR2 is YYEKEE (reference sequence). V lost 1 base, J lost 3 bases, and 7 bases stayed unmatched. This CDR3 is CASSLSLSGRTDTQYF. The CDR3 DNA sequence: TGTGCCAGCAGCTTGAGCCTAAGCGGGAGAACAGATACGCAGTATTTT. Combining the CDR3 with reference TRBV5-5 and TRBJ2-3 gives the whole variable domain DAGVTQSPTHLIKTRGQQVTLRCSPISGHKSVSWYQQVLGQGPQFIFQYYEKEERGRGNFPDRFSARQFPNYSSELNVNALLLGDSALYLCASSLSLSGRTDTQYFGPGTRLTVL.

This rearrangement joins TRBV6-6 to TRBJ2-7; D is undetermined. Germline V lookup: CDR1 MNHNY, CDR2 SVGAGI (reference sequence). The CDR3 has 14 amino acids. V was shortened by 6 bases and J by 2 bases, with 14 bases between the two germline ends. The CDR3 coding sequence is TGTGCCAGCAGACCCCCCACGCCAACCTACGAGCAGTACTTC. It translates to CASRPPTPTYEQYF.

This rearrangement joins TRBV21-1 to TRBJ2-3. TRBV21-1 is designated a pseudogene. The CDR3 length is 14 residues. CDR3 protein: CASSRGTSTDTQYF. DNA for the CDR3: TGTGCCAGCAGCAGGGGAACGAGCACAGATACGCAGTATTTT.